The 21 T cell receptor beta chains below were found in one sample sequenced in a study of T-cell memory formation after mild COVID-19. TCRdb redid the calling of the 5' RACE reads with MiXCR, one entry per CDR3 protein. Of 250,000 to 400,000 distinct CDR3 sequences in the sample, 13% to 15% were seen once. The sequencing input was PBMCs or a T cell subset sorted from them (not recorded which). These TCRs come from a man younger than 30 who had mild COVID-19 (a few samples of this study predate the infection). Cell type and time point are not known.

This clonotype was detected only a few times. The V call is TRBV20-1, the J call TRBJ2-7; 7 nucleotides match TRBD2. CDR3 length equals 11 residues. After removal of 6 bases from V and 7 bases from J, the junction contained 6 bases not matched to a gene. CDR1 and CDR2 from the germline V gene are DFQATT and SNEGSKA (reference sequence). Written as DNA, the CDR3 is TGCAGTGCCCGAAACGGGGGGGAGCAGTACGTC. This encodes CSARNGGEQYV.

The chain recombines TRBV12-3 or TRBV12-4 with TRBJ2-3, with D possibly being TRBD1 (6 bases). The V and J ends lost 2 bases and 8 bases respectively, with 8 bases between them. This CDR3 is 12 amino acids long. The CDR3 DNA follows: TGTGCCAGCAGTTTACTAGGGGGTACGCAGTATTTT. It specifies CASSLLGGTQYF.

This clonotype came up a few times. The CDR3 here is CASSSRRTSSDTGELFF. For the CDR3, the DNA is TGTGCCAGCAGTTCACGTCGGACTAGCTCCGACACCGGGGAGCTGTTTTTT. This chain links TRBV11-2 with TRBJ2-2; TRBD2 matches at 8 bases. Per the germline V gene, CDR1 is SGHAT and CDR2 is FQNNGV. V lost 6 bases, J lost 3 bases, and 12 bases stayed unmatched. The CDR3 loop spans 17 amino acids.

CDR3 in amino acids: CASSQGLAGDNEQFF. In nucleotides, the CDR3 is TGTGCCAGCAGCCAGGGACTAGCGGGGGACAATGAGCAGTTCTTC. The genes are TRBV5-4 and TRBJ2-1; 14 bases are shared with TRBD2. Germline assignment: CDR1 SGHNT and CDR2 YYREEE (reference sequence). The trim removed 4 bases at V and 5 bases at J, leaving 2 bases unmatched. This CDR3 has 15 residues.

A few counts support this clonotype. This chain links TRBV28 with TRBJ1-2; 9 bases align to TRBD1. Germline values: CDR1 MDHEN, CDR2 SYDVKM. With 6 bases clipped from V and 8 bases from J, the junction kept 10 bases outside the gene matches. This CDR3 has 14 amino acids. The CDR3, as DNA: TGTGCCAGCAGCCCCCATGGGGACAGGGTCGGCTACACCTTC. This sequence encodes CASSPHGDRVGYTF.

This clonotype was seen only a few times. V usage is TRBV7-9 and J usage is TRBJ1-1; D may be TRBD1 (5 bases). Trimming shortened V by 0 bases and J by 1 base, and 12 bases separated the two germline ends. The CDR3 extends over 16 amino acids. Germline V gene sequence: CDR1 SEHNR, CDR2 FQNEAQ (reference sequence). The CDR3 is CASSLARGVRNTEAFF. CDR3 in DNA: TGTGCCAGCAGCTTAGCGAGGGGAGTAAGGAACACTGAAGCTTTCTTT. The complete variable domain, with remaining parts taken from reference TRBV7-9 and TRBJ1-1, reads DTGVSQNPRHKITKRGQNVTFRCDPISEHNRLYWYRQTLGQGPEFLTYFQNEAQLEKSRLLSDRFSAERPKGSFSTLEIQRTEQGDSAMYLCASSLARGVRNTEAFFGQGTRLTVV.

This clonotype was counted a few times. The rearrangement joins TRBV7-9 to TRBJ2-5, with D hard to call. Germline values: CDR1 SEHNR, CDR2 FQNEAQ (reference sequence). V lost 1 base and J 5 bases, leaving 11 bases between the germline ends. The CDR3 is 14 amino acids. As DNA, the CDR3 is TGTGCCAGCAGCTTAGTAGGGATGTCGGAGACCCAGTACTTC. This translates into CASSLVGMSETQYF. The complete variable domain, with remaining parts taken from reference TRBV7-9 and TRBJ2-5, reads DTGVSQNPRHKITKRGQNVTFRCDPISEHNRLYWYRQTLGQGPEFLTYFQNEAQLEKSRLLSDRFSAERPKGSFSTLEIQRTEQGDSAMYLCASSLVGMSETQYFGPGTRLLVL.

This sequence joins TRBV12-3 or TRBV12-4 and TRBJ2-3, with 11 bases aligning to TRBD2. J gave up 4 bases and V 6 bases, and 6 bases lay outside the gene matches. The CDR3 is made up of 15 amino acids. The CDR3 sequence is CASRSTSGAADTQYF. The CDR3, as DNA: TGTGCCAGCAGATCGACTAGCGGGGCGGCAGATACGCAGTATTTT.

The chain employs TRBV7-2 and TRBJ1-6, with 10 bases identical to TRBD1. Germline V gene lookup returns CDR1 SGHTA and CDR2 FQGNSA. The CDR3 runs to 15 residues. With 1 base clipped from V and 7 bases from J, the junction kept 1 base outside the gene matches. The CDR3 reads CASSLGDRGNSPLHF. In nucleotides, the CDR3 is TGTGCCAGCAGCTTAGGGGACAGGGGCAATTCACCCCTCCACTTT.

The V gene is TRBV2, the J gene TRBJ1-2; a possible D gene is TRBD1 (6 bases). Trimming took off 3 bases at V and 4 bases at J, with 12 bases between the two ends. The CDR3 is made up of 14 amino acids. CDR1 SNHLY and CDR2 FYNNEI come from the germline V gene. DNA of the CDR3: TGTGCCAGCAGTGAGTTGACAGGCGGCTATGGCTACACCTTC. Residues: CASSELTGGYGYTF.

The chain has TRBV7-2 and TRBJ1-5; unclear D gene. The CDR3 has 12 amino acids. Germline V gene sequence: CDR1 SGHTA, CDR2 FQGNSA. Trimming left V 4 bases short and J 6 bases short, with 7 bases between. The CDR3 spells CASSSPGQPQHF. The CDR3 DNA reads TGTGCCAGCAGCTCCCCGGGTCAGCCCCAGCATTTT.

This clonotype was seen at least ten times. The chain combines TRBV6-4 with TRBJ2-2; 9 nucleotides line up with TRBD2. V lost 3 bases to trimming and J lost 3 bases; unmatched junction nucleotides: 2. The germline gives CDR1 MRHNA, CDR2 SNTAGT. The length of the CDR3 is 15 residues. The CDR3 DNA is TGTGCCAGCAGTGAGCGGGGGGGCGACACCGGGGAGCTGTTTTTT. As protein: CASSERGGDTGELFF.

J is TRBJ2-7 and V is TRBV6-5; no clear D gene. Germline V CDR1 and CDR2: MNHEY, SVGAGI. The CDR3 contains 12 residues. V lost 4 bases and J lost 4, with 8 bases in between. The CDR3 nucleotides read TGTGCCAGCAGTTCGACAACTTACGAGCAGTACTTC. It translates to CASSSTTYEQYF.

This sequence joins TRBV18 and TRBJ2-3; weak D call: TRBD1 (6 bases). The V end was cut by 3 bases, the J end by 6 bases, with 13 bases between. There are 14 residues in the CDR3. Germline V CDR1 and CDR2: KGHSH, LQKENI. CDR3 sequence: CASSPPQGMDTQYF. In DNA form, the CDR3 reads TGTGCCAGCTCACCCCCCCAGGGGATGGATACGCAGTATTTT.

V and J are TRBV23-1 and TRBJ2-5; TRBD1 agrees at 11 bases. Being an ORF, TRBV23-1 has a function that is uncertain. CDR3 length: 18 residues. With V trimmed by 9 bases and J by 3 bases, 18 bases remained unmatched. CDR3 region: CARPPITRDRGSEETQYF. The CDR3 region has the DNA TGCGCCAGACCACCCATCACAAGGGACAGGGGGTCAGAAGAGACCCAGTACTTC.

The rearrangement links TRBV18 to TRBJ2-3; no definite D call. With 3 bases removed from V and 0 bases from J, the gap between germline ends came to 10 bases. This CDR3 has 15 amino acids. Germline-derived CDR1 and CDR2 are KGHSH and LQKENI. CDR3 loop: CASSPASVSTDTQYF. The CDR3, as DNA: TGTGCCAGCTCACCGGCTAGTGTAAGCACAGATACGCAGTATTTT. The whole variable domain, remainder taken from reference TRBV18 and TRBJ2-3, is NAGVMQNPRHLVRRRGQEARLRCSPMKGHSHVYWYRQLPEEGLKFMVYLQKENIIDESGMPKERFSAEFPKEGPSILRIQQVVRGDSAAYFCASSPASVSTDTQYFGPGTRLTVL.

The chain uses TRBV12-2 and TRBJ1-1; the D call TRBD1 from the table was never checked on the DNA. TRBV12-2 is a documented pseudogene. This CDR3 is 16 amino acids long. Written as DNA, the CDR3 is TGTGCAAGTCGCCCCGACGCCGGGACAGGGAACACTGAAGCTTTCTTT. Amino acid sequence: CASRPDAGTGNTEAFF.

The CDR3 loop is CASSRTRSRENEKLFF. The CDR3 DNA follows: TGTGCCAGCAGTAGGACCCGATCGAGAGAAAATGAAAAACTGTTTTTT. The V gene is TRBV6-5, the J gene TRBJ1-4; D remains ambiguous. Trimming shortened V by 5 bases and J by 5 bases, and 18 bases separated the two germline ends. Germline values: CDR1 MNHEY, CDR2 SVGAGI. The CDR3 consists of 16 residues.

Only a few counts were recorded for this clonotype. The chain combines TRBV5-5 with TRBJ1-1; weak D call: TRBD1 (6 bases). Germline V lookup: CDR1 SGHKS, CDR2 YYEKEE (reference sequence). The length of the CDR3 is 15 residues. Trimming shortened V by 4 bases and J by 5 bases, and 18 bases separated the two germline ends. The CDR3 DNA sequence: TGTGCCAGCAGCCCTCAAGCGGGGGGCAGGACTGAAGCTTTCTTT. Protein: CASSPQAGGRTEAFF. The entire variable domain, with the rest obtained from reference TRBV5-5 and TRBJ1-1, is as follows: DAGVTQSPTHLIKTRGQQVTLRCSPISGHKSVSWYQQVLGQGPQFIFQYYEKEERGRGNFPDRFSARQFPNYSSELNVNALLLGDSALYLCASSPQAGGRTEAFFGQGTRLTVV.

This clonotype came up a few times. The chain combines TRBV28 with TRBJ1-2, with a possible D match to TRBD1 (5 bases). The V gene lost 1 base and the J gene lost 8 bases, with 11 bases spanning the gap. Per germline, CDR1 MDHEN and CDR2 SYDVKM. The CDR3 spans 13 residues. The CDR3 nucleotides read TGTGCCAGCAGTTTATTCGGAGGGGACGGCTACACCTTC. Amino acids: CASSLFGGDGYTF.

This clonotype was observed a few times. V and J are TRBV20-1 and TRBJ2-5, with 11 positions matching TRBD2. Trimming removed 5 bases from V and 5 bases from J; junction bases left unmatched: 10. The CDR3 is 15 amino acids. Germline values: CDR1 DFQATT, CDR2 SNEGSKA (reference sequence). DNA of the CDR3: TGCAGTGCTCGATTTGGTAGCGGGGGGGTGGAGACCCAGTACTTC. Its translation is CSARFGSGGVETQYF.